This T cell receptor beta chain is from a study of blood T cell repertoires in COVID-19. Data came from immunoSEQ multiplex PCR; TCRdb stores just in-frame clones and leaves some out. Of 65,000 or so clones listed, around 90% are singletons. V trimming: 4 bases; J trimming: 4 bases; junction bases outside the gene matches: 9. The CDR3 runs to 15 residues. Germline values: CDR1 LNHDA, CDR2 SQIVND (reference sequence). This clone has only a few counts. The sequence was obtained from a man in his fifties or sixties with acute or convalescent COVID-19. Sequenced input: peripheral blood. This chain links TRBV19 with TRBJ2-7, with TRBD1 identical over 8 bases. The CDR3 spells CASSKPGQVLYEQYF. CDR3 nucleotides: TGTGCCAGTAGTAAACCGGGACAGGTATTATACGAGCAGTACTTC.